This is a list of T cell receptor beta chains from one sample in a study of shared clonotypes between healthy human individuals. This table comes from immunoSEQ multiplex PCR, and its TCRdb copy is limited to in-frame clones, with some not included. The sample consists of about 1.5 million clones, 96% of them appearing once. Sequencing was performed on naive CD4+ T cells sorted from blood. These receptors were obtained from a man in his thirties or forties in good health. The conserved cysteine and the conserved F or W are not part of the CDR3 here. The order of the fields is V gene, J gene, CDR3 protein.

v_call: TRBV28
j_call: TRBJ2-7
cdr3_aa: ASSSEGPRYEQY

v_call: TRBV11-3
j_call: TRBJ2-1
cdr3_aa: ASSFGRGLATNNEQF

v_call: TRBV4-1
j_call: TRBJ2-1
cdr3_aa: ASRLLGGRTGGEQF

v_call: TRBV9
j_call: TRBJ1-1
cdr3_aa: ASSARDGTEAF

v_call: TRBV18
j_call: TRBJ1-1
cdr3_aa: ASSGADDTEAF

v_call: TRBV28
j_call: TRBJ2-7
cdr3_aa: ASYPQASGFSYEQY

v_call: TRBV5-1
j_call: TRBJ2-2
cdr3_aa: ASSRDRGAGGELF

v_call: TRBV14
j_call: TRBJ2-5
cdr3_aa: ASSQRGGFQETQY

v_call: TRBV28
j_call: TRBJ2-2
cdr3_aa: ASSLGGQNTGELF

v_call: TRBV11-2
j_call: TRBJ1-5
cdr3_aa: ASSSSAEWDSNQPQH

v_call: TRBV19
j_call: TRBJ1-1
cdr3_aa: ASSISSEAF

v_call: TRBV28
j_call: TRBJ1-4
cdr3_aa: ASWGVWTEKLF

v_call: TRBV5-6
j_call: TRBJ2-6
cdr3_aa: ASSSRAGANVLT

v_call: TRBV15
j_call: TRBJ2-3
cdr3_aa: ATSRGKRAGGTDTQY

v_call: TRBV28
j_call: TRBJ1-2
cdr3_aa: ASSPTTMRGYGYT

v_call: TRBV2
j_call: TRBJ1-5
cdr3_aa: ASSVGIGTGGDQPQH

v_call: TRBV6-5
j_call: TRBJ1-2
cdr3_aa: ATSDRIYGYT

v_call: TRBV29-1
j_call: TRBJ1-1
cdr3_aa: SVAPGGWTEAF

v_call: TRBV19
j_call: TRBJ2-3
cdr3_aa: ATRKTGGLVSHTDTQY

v_call: TRBV7-9
j_call: TRBJ2-1
cdr3_aa: ASITDWSYNEQF